Listed below are T cell receptor beta chains from one sample, sequenced in a study of T cell clonotyping in hematopoietic cell transplantation. Here immunoSEQ multiplex PCR was the method, and the copy in TCRdb shows in-frame clones only, minus some. The table includes about 16,000 clones, about two thirds detected once. The sequenced sample was PBMCs, obtained 30 days after allogeneic stem cell transplant. The origin of the receptors is a male patient between 50 and 60 years old who had an allogeneic stem cell transplant from an unrelated donor, so T cells may come from the graft donor. Some clones in this sample may be carry-over from other donors' samples. Each CDR3 is given with its conserved first and last residue. The order of the fields is clone size, J gene, D gene, V gene, CDR3 DNA, CDR3 protein. The D gene is left open where the match is weak. Rows may omit the clone size; those that give it use once, few, many or a size class.

>.|TRBJ2-7|TRBD1|TRBV10-1
TGCGCCAGCAGTGAGGGGGACAGGGCATACTTC
CASSEGDRAYF
>.|TRBJ2-5|.|TRBV6-5
TGTGCCAGCAGTTACCGGAAGGGGGAGCAGTACTTC
CASSYRKGEQYF
>.|TRBJ1-5|.|TRBV28
TGTGCCAGCAGTTTAGGGGGCCCCCCGCCCCAGCATTTT
CASSLGGPPPQHF
>.|TRBJ1-5|.|TRBV30
TGTGCCTGGAGTGCACGGGTTAATCAGCCCCAGCATTTT
CAWSARVNQPQHF
>.|TRBJ2-5|.|TRBV29-1
TGCAGCGCCTGTTGGACAGTCCAAGAGACCCAGTACTTC
CSACWTVQETQYF
>few|TRBJ1-2|.|TRBV29-1
TGCAGCGTTGAGTGGGATTATGGCTACACCTTC
CSVEWDYGYTF
>once|TRBJ1-1|.|TRBV5-1
TGCGCCAGCAGCCGTTCTCTGAACACTGAAGCTTTCTTT
CASSRSLNTEAFF
>.|TRBJ2-1|.|TRBV4-1
TGCGCCAGCAGCCCGCCAGGGACCCCCTACAATGAGCAGTTCTTC
CASSPPGTPYNEQFF
>.|TRBJ2-1|.|TRBV4-1
TGCGCCAGCAGCCAAGACCCAGCTCGCGATGAGCAGTTCTTC
CASSQDPARDEQFF
>.|TRBJ1-4|.|TRBV30
TGTGCCGGACGGAAGGGGAATGAAAAACTGTTTTTT
CAGRKGNEKLFF
>.|TRBJ1-6|.|TRBV30
TGTGCCTGGACAGGGGCTTTAGGTTCACCCCTCCACTTT
CAWTGALGSPLHF
>.|TRBJ2-7|.|TRBV5-6
TGTGCCAGCAGCTTGGGTGGGGACTTCTACGAGCAGTACTTC
CASSLGGDFYEQYF
>.|TRBJ2-3|TRBD2|TRBV19
TGTGCCAGTAGTAGCGGGGGGGGCACAGATACGCAGTATTTT
CASSSGGGTDTQYF
>.|TRBJ2-7|TRBD1|TRBV10-3
TGTGCCACCGGGACAGCCCCCTACGAGCAGTACTTC
CATGTAPYEQYF
>.|TRBJ2-1|TRBD2|TRBV13
TGTGCCAGCAGCTTGGGGGAGGGTGAGCAGTTCTTC
CASSLGEGEQFF
>.|TRBJ2-3|.|TRBV6-5
TGTGCCAGCACCATTGAGTCAGGTTCCGATACGCAGTATTTT
CASTIESGSDTQYF
>few|TRBJ2-3|TRBD2|TRBV2
TGTGCCAGCAGGGTGGGAGGGGTCTCCACAGATACGCAGTATTTT
CASRVGGVSTDTQYF
>few|TRBJ2-1|.|TRBV19
TGTGCCAGTAGTCCTAAGGGGGGTTCCTACAATGAGCAGTTCTTC
CASSPKGGSYNEQFF
>.|TRBJ2-5|TRBD2|TRBV29-1
TGCAGTGGGGGGGAAGAGACCCAGTACTTC
CSGGEETQYF
>.|TRBJ2-7|TRBD2|TRBV4-2
TGTGCCAGCAGCCTCCATGGGGGCACTAGCGGGACTAACCCGGGCTACGAGCAGTACTTC
CASSLHGGTSGTNPGYEQYF
>.|TRBJ1-5|.|TRBV27
TGTGCCAGCAGTTTATCTGCAAGGACTCAGCCCCAGCATTTT
CASSLSARTQPQHF
>few|TRBJ1-5|.|TRBV29-1
TGCAGCGGGGGGGACAACAATCAGCCCCAGCATTTT
CSGGDNNQPQHF
>.|TRBJ2-7|.|TRBV4-2
TGTGCCAGCAGCTCGGAATTCAGGGCTTACGAGCAGTACTTC
CASSSEFRAYEQYF
>.|TRBJ1-6|.|TRBV6-6
TGTGCCAGCAGTTACTCCCAGGGTTCACCCCTCCACTTT
CASSYSQGSPLHF
>.|TRBJ1-2|TRBD1|TRBV30
TGTGCCTGGAGCTCAGGGGGTGGCTACACCTTC
CAWSSGGGYTF
>.|TRBJ2-7|TRBD1|TRBV4-1
TGCGCCAGCAGCCCCGTGGGGGGACAGGGCTACGAGCAGTACTTC
CASSPVGGQGYEQYF
>few|TRBJ1-1|.|TRBV13
TGTGCCATCGGGCGGGGGGCGAACACTGAAGCTTTCTTT
CAIGRGANTEAFF
>once|TRBJ2-3|TRBD2|TRBV6-6
TGTGCCAGCAGTTACTCGGTCACTAGCGGGACAGATACGCAGTATTTT
CASSYSVTSGTDTQYF
>few|TRBJ2-7|TRBD2|TRBV5-1
TGCGCCAGCAGCTTGGATGGGGGGGTGGACGACGAGCAGTACTTC
CASSLDGGVDDEQYF
>.|TRBJ1-2|.|TRBV6-6
TGTGCCAGCAGCCCCGACAGTACCTACTATGGCTACACCTTC
CASSPDSTYYGYTF
>.|TRBJ1-6|.|TRBV7-2
TGTGCCAGCAGCCGACGGGTTGGGACGTTTTATAATTCACCCCTCCACTTT
CASSRRVGTFYNSPLHF
>.|TRBJ1-3|.|TRBV6-5
TGTGCCAGCAGTTACTCGGGCAGGGGAACTGGAAACACCATATATTTT
CASSYSGRGTGNTIYF
>.|TRBJ1-3|TRBD1|TRBV29-1
TGCAGCGTTGAAGGCCAGGGGGGAGATGTAGGAAACACCATATATTTT
CSVEGQGGDVGNTIYF
>few|TRBJ1-6|.|TRBV7-9
TGTGCCAGCAGCTTAGCAAGTCAGGTATCATTGTCCTATAATTCACCCCTCCACTTT
CASSLASQVSLSYNSPLHF
>few|TRBJ2-3|.|TRBV2
TGTGCCAGCAGTGACAGGGACACAGATACGCAGTATTTT
CASSDRDTDTQYF
>.|TRBJ1-1|TRBD1|TRBV6-1
TGTGCCAGCAGTGAGACAGGGCCGGTCACTGAAGCTTTCTTT
CASSETGPVTEAFF
>few|TRBJ2-7|.|TRBV5-6
TGTGCCAGCAGCTTGGGGTACGAGCAGTACTTC
CASSLGYEQYF
>.|TRBJ1-5|.|TRBV2
TGTGCCAGCAGGGAGGCAGAGACTCAGCCCCAGCATTTT
CASREAETQPQHF
>.|TRBJ1-2|TRBD1|TRBV20-1
TGCAGTGCTAGAGATAGGGACAGGGGCACCTTC
CSARDRDRGTF
>.|TRBJ1-1|.|TRBV5-1
TGCGCCAGCAGCTATGGTGGGGTATCCACTGAAGCTTTCTTT
CASSYGGVSTEAFF